The 8 T cell receptor beta chains listed next were all sequenced from one sample in a study of early T cells in non-severe SARS-CoV-2 infection. TCRdb recomputed calls from the 5' RACE reads with MiXCR, one row per CDR3 protein. The data show 48,000 or so distinct CDR3 sequences, about 6.2% seen once. The specimen comprised whole blood, sampled at baseline. Receptors were obtained from an adult who was a healthcare worker with PCR-confirmed SARS-CoV-2 infection or an uninfected control (not recorded which).

This clonotype was seen only a few times. The chain employs TRBV7-6 and TRBJ2-2; no reliable D call. V lost 5 bases, J lost 6 bases, and 7 bases lay in between. The CDR3 runs 12 residues. The germline V gene encodes CDR1 SGHVS and CDR2 FNYEAQ. CDR3 sequence: CASSPRAGELFF. CDR3 DNA sequence: TGTGCCAGCAGCCCACGGGCCGGGGAGCTGTTTTTT.

This clonotype was observed at least ten times. The rearrangement uses TRBV15 and TRBJ1-1, with D uncertain. Trimming removed 0 bases at V and 0 bases at J, with 2 bases between. The CDR3 is made up of 13 amino acids. Per the germline V gene, CDR1 is LNHNV and CDR2 is YYDKDF (reference sequence). The CDR3 region is CATSRDVNTEAFF. In DNA, the CDR3 is TGTGCCACCAGCAGAGACGTGAACACTGAAGCTTTCTTT. Full variable domain (missing parts from reference TRBV15 and TRBJ1-1): DAMVIQNPRYQVTQFGKPVTLSCSQTLNHNVMYWYQQKSSQAPKLLFHYYDKDFNNEADTPDNFQSRRPNTSFCFLDIRSPGLGDTAMYLCATSRDVNTEAFFGQGTRLTVV.

This clonotype was observed many times. The CDR3 loop reads CSARGARYNEQFF. The CDR3 bases are TGCAGTGCTCGAGGGGCTAGATACAATGAGCAGTTCTTC. The rearrangement joins TRBV20-1 to TRBJ2-1; tentatively, D is TRBD1 or TRBD2 (5 bases each). Germline loops: CDR1 DFQATT, CDR2 SNEGSKA (reference sequence). The CDR3 is 13 residues long. V lost 5 bases to trimming and J lost 4 bases, with 12 bases between them.

V gene TRBV10-1 combines with J gene TRBJ2-7; D might be TRBD2 (5 bases). Trimming stripped 2 bases from V and 11 bases from J, with 13 bases between. The germline gives CDR1 WNHNN, CDR2 SYGVQD (reference sequence). This CDR3 comprises 12 residues. The CDR3 bases are TGCGCCAGCAGTGAGAAGGGAGATCGGAAGTACTTC. It specifies CASSEKGDRKYF.

In its sample, this clonotype was seen a few times. The genes are TRBV29-1 and TRBJ2-7; D is ambiguous. Germline CDR1 is SQVTM and CDR2 is ANQGSEA. The CDR3 is 14 amino acids. V lost 7 bases and J 2 bases, leaving 18 bases between the germline ends. The CDR3 DNA follows: TGCAGCGCCGCTCCAGCCCCAACGGCCTACGAGCAGTACTTC. It yields the protein CSAAPAPTAYEQYF.

This clonotype was counted many times. The chain combines TRBV5-5 with TRBJ1-5; D is unresolved. Germline assignment: CDR1 SGHKS and CDR2 YYEKEE (reference sequence). The CDR3 runs 15 residues. V lost 2 bases, J lost 0 bases, and 9 bases lay in between. CDR3 nucleotide sequence: TGTGCCAGCAGCTTTGAGGGAAATAGCAATCAGCCCCAGCATTTT. Its protein is CASSFEGNSNQPQHF.

In this sample, this clonotype turned up many times. The chain joins TRBV15 to TRBJ2-5; no clear D gene. The CDR3 runs 15 residues. V lost 1 base to trimming and J lost 2 bases, with 11 bases between them. The germline gives CDR1 LNHNV, CDR2 YYDKDF (reference sequence). CDR3 DNA: TGTGCCACCAGCAGAGCAAGCCTACCTCAAGAGACCCAGTACTTC. This encodes CATSRASLPQETQYF.

This clonotype was recorded at least ten times. This chain links TRBV10-3 with TRBJ2-2; unclear D gene. V lost 5 bases to trimming and J lost 0 bases, with 10 bases between them. Per the germline V gene, CDR1 is ENHRY and CDR2 is SYGVKD. This CDR3 is 15 amino acids long. DNA for the CDR3: TGTGCCATCAGTTTATTAGATGCGAACACCGGGGAGCTGTTTTTT. Translated, it gives CAISLLDANTGELFF.